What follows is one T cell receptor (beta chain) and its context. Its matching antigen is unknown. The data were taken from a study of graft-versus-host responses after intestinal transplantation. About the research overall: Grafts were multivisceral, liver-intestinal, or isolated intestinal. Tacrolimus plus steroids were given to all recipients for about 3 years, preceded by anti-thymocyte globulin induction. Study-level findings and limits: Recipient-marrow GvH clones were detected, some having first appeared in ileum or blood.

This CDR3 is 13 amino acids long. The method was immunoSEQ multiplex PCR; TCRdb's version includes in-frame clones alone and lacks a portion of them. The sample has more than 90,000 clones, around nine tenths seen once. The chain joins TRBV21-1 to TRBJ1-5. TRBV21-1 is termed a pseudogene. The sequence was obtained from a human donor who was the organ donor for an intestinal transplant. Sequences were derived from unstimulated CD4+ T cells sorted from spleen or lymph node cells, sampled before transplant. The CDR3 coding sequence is TGTGCCAGCAGCAAAGTATCCGGTCAGCCCCAGCATTTT. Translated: CASSKVSGQPQHF.